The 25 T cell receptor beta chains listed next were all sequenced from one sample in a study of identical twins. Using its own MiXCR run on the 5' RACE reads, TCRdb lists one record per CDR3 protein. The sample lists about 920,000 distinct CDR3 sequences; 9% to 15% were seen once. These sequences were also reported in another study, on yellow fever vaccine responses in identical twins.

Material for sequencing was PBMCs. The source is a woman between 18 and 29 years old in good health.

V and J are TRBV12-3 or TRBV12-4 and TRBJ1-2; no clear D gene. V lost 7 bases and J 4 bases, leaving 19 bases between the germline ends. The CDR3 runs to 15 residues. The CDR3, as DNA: TGTGCCAGCACCCAGGAGCCCTCCTTTATCTATGGCTACACCTTC. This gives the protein CASTQEPSFIYGYTF.

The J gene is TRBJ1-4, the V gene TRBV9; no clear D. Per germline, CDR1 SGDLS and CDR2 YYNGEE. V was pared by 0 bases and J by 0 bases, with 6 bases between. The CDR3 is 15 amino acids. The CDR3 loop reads CASSVGGSTNEKLFF. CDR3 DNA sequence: TGTGCCAGCAGCGTAGGGGGATCAACTAATGAAAAACTGTTTTTT.

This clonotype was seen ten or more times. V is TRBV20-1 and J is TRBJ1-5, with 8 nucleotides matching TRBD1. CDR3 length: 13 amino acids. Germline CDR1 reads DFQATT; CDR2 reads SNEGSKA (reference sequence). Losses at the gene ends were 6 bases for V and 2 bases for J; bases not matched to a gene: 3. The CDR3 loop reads CSAPDRGNQPQHF. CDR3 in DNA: TGCAGTGCCCCGGACAGGGGCAATCAGCCCCAGCATTTT.

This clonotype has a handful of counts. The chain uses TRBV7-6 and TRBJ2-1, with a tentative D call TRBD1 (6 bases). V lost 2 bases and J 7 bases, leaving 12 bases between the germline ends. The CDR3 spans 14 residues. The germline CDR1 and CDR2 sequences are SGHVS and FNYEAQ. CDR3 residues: CASSLKARGNEQFF. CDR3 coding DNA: TGTGCCAGCAGCTTAAAAGCCAGGGGTAATGAGCAGTTCTTC.

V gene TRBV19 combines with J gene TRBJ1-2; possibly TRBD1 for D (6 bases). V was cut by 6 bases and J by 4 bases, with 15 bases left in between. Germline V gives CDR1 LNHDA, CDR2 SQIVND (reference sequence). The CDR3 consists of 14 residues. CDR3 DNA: TGTGCCAGTAGCATCCTAACAGGGCCCTATGGCTACACCTTC. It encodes CASSILTGPYGYTF.

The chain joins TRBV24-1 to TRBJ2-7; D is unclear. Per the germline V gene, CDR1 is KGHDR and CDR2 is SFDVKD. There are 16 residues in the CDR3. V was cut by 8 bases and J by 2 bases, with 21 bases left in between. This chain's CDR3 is CATTTCLRQWAYEQYF. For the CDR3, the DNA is TGTGCCACCACCACTTGCCTGAGGCAGTGGGCCTACGAGCAGTACTTC.

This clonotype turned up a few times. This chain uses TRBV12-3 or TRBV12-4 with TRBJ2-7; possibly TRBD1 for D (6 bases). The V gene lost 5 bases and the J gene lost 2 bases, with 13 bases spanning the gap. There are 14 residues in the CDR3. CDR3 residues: CASSPRTATYEQYF. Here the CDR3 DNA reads TGTGCCAGCAGTCCCCGGACAGCTACCTACGAGCAGTACTTC.

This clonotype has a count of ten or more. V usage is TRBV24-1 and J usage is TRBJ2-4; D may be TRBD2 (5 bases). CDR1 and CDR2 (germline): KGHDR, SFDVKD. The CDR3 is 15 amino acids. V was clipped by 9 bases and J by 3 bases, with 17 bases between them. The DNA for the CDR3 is TGTGCCACCTCCTTAAGCACCGGAGGCAAAAACATTCAGTACTTC. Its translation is CATSLSTGGKNIQYF.

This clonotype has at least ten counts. The CDR3 DNA follows: TGTGCCACCACTAGCGGAGATACCCAGTACTTC. It encodes CATTSGDTQYF. The chain is built from TRBV10-3 and TRBJ2-5, with TRBD2 identical over 8 bases. There are 11 residues in the CDR3. Germline values: CDR1 ENHRY, CDR2 SYGVKD. V trimming: 10 bases; J trimming: 8 bases; junction bases outside the gene matches: 6.

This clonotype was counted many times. As DNA, the CDR3 is TGTGCCAGCAGCTCGTCGGGTTCTAGCGGGATTGGTGAGCAGTTCTTC. Translating it yields CASSSSGSSGIGEQFF. The chain recombines TRBV11-3 with TRBJ2-1; 9 bases are a match to TRBD2. CDR3 length: 16 residues. V lost 4 bases, J lost 9 bases, and 13 bases stayed unmatched. Per germline, CDR1 SGHNT and CDR2 YENEEA.

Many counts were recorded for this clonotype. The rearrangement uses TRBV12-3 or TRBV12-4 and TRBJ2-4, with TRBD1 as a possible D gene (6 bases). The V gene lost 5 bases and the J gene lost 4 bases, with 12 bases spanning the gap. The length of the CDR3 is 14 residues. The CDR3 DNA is TGTGCCAGCAGTCCGACCCAGGGGAAAAACATTCAGTACTTC. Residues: CASSPTQGKNIQYF.

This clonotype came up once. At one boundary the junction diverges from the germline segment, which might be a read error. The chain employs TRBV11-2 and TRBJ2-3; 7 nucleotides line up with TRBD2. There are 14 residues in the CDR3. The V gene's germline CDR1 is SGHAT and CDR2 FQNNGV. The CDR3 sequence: CASSLPGLPNTQYF. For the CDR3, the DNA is TGTGCCAGCAGCTTACCGGGACTACCTAATACCCAGTATTTT.

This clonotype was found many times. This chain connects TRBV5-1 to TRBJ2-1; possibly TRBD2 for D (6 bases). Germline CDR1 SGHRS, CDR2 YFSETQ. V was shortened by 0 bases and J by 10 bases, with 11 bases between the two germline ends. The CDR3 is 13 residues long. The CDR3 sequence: CASSLGARGEQFF. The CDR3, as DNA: TGCGCCAGCAGCTTGGGTGCCCGGGGGGAGCAGTTCTTC.

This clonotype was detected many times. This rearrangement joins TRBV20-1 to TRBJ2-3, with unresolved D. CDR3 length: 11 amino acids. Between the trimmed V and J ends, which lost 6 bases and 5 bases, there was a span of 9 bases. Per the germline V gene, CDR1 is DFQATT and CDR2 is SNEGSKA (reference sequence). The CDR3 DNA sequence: TGCAGTGCCTCCAACAGAGATACGCAGTATTTT. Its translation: CSASNRDTQYF.

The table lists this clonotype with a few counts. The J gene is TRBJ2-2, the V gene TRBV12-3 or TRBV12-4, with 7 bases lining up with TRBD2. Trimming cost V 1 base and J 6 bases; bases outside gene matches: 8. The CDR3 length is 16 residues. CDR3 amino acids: CASSLGGGFPAGELFF. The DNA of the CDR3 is TGTGCCAGCAGTTTAGGGGGAGGGTTCCCCGCCGGGGAGCTGTTTTTT.

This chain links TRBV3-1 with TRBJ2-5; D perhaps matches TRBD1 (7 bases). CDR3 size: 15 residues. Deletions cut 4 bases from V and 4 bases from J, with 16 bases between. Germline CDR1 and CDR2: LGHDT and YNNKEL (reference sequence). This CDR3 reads CASSRPYRGGETQYF. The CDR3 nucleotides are TGTGCCAGCAGCCGTCCATACAGGGGAGGAGAGACCCAGTACTTC.

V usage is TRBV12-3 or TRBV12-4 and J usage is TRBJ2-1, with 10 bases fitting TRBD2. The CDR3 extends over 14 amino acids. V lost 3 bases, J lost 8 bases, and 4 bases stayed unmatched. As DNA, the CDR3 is TGTGCCAGCAGTTTGCTAGCGGGAGAGGATGAGCAGTTCTTC. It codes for CASSLLAGEDEQFF.

CDR3 nucleotides: TGTGCCAGCAGTTTATCAGCTTTTAGCTACAATGAGCAGTTCTTC. It encodes CASSLSAFSYNEQFF. This chain links TRBV27 with TRBJ2-1, with D uncertain. The CDR3 loop spans 15 amino acids. Per germline, CDR1 MNHEY and CDR2 SMNVEV (reference sequence). Trimming removed 0 bases at V and 3 bases at J, with 9 bases between.

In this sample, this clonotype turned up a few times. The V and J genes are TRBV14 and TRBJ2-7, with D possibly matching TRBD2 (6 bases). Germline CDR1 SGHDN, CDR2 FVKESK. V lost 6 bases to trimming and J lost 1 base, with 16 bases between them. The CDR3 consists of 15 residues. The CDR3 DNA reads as TGTGCCAGCAGTCCTCGCCTAGCGCCATCCTACGAGCAGTACTTC. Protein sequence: CASSPRLAPSYEQYF.

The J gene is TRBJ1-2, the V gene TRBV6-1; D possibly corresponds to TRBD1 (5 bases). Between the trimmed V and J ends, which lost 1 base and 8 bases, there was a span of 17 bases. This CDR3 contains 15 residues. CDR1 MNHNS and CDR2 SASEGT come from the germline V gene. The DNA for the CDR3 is TGTGCCAGCAGTGAAGAATGGGAGGGGATTCACGGCTACACCTTC. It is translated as CASSEEWEGIHGYTF.

Written as DNA, the CDR3 is TGTGCCAGCAGTCCAGGATACGAGGGATCACCCCTCCACTTT. Its translation: CASSPGYEGSPLHF. The rearrangement uses TRBV6-1 and TRBJ1-6; D not resolved. Trimming stripped 5 bases from V and 10 bases from J, with 15 bases between. CDR1 is MNHNS, CDR2 SASEGT, per germline. The CDR3 extends over 14 amino acids.

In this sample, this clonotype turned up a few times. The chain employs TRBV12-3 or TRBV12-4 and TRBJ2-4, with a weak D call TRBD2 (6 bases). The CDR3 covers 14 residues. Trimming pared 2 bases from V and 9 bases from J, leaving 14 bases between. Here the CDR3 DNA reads TGTGCCAGCAGTTTAACGGGAGTGAAGACCATTCAGTACTTC. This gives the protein CASSLTGVKTIQYF.

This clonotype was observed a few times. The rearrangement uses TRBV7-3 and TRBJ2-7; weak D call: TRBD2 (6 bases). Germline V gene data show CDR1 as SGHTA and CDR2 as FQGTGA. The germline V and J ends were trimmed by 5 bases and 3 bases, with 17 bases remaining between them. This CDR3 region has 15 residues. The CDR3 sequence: CASSPGPGLSYEQYF. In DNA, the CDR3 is TGTGCCAGCAGCCCCGGTCCGGGACTCAGCTACGAGCAGTACTTC.

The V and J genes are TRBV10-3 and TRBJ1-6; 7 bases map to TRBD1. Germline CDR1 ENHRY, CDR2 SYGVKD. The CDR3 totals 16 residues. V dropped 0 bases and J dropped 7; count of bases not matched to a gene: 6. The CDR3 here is CAISESNRGGNSPLHF. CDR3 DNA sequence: TGTGCCATCAGTGAGTCGAACAGGGGCGGAAATTCACCCCTCCACTTT.

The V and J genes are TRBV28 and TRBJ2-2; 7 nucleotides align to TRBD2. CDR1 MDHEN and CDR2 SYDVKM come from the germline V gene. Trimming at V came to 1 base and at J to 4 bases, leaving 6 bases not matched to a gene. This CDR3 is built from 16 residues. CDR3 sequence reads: CASSLFEGGRTGELFF. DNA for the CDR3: TGTGCCAGCAGTTTATTTGAGGGAGGGCGCACCGGGGAGCTGTTTTTT.